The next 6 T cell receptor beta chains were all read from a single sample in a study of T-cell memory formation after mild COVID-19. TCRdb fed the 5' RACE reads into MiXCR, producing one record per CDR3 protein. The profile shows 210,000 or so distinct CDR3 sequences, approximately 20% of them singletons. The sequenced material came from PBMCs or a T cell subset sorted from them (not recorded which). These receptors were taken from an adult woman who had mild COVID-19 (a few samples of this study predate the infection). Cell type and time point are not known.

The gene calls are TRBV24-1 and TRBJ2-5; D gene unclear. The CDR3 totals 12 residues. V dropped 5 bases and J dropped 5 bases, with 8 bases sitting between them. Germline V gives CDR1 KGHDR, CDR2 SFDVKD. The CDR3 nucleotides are TGTGCCACCAGTGCCGCGGAGGAGACCCAGTACTTC. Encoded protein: CATSAAEETQYF.

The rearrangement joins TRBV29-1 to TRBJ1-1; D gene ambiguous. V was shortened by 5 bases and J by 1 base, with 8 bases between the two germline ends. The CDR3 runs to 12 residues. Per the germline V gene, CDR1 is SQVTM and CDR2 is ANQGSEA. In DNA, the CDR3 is TGCAGCGTTCGGAACAGGAACACTGAAGCTTTCTTT. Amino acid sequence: CSVRNRNTEAFF.

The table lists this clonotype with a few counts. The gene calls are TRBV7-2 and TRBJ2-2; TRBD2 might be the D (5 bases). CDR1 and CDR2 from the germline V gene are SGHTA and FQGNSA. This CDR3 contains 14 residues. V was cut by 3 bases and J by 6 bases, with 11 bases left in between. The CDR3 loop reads CASSLDRGAGELFF. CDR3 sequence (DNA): TGTGCCAGCAGCTTGGACCGGGGAGCCGGGGAGCTGTTTTTT.

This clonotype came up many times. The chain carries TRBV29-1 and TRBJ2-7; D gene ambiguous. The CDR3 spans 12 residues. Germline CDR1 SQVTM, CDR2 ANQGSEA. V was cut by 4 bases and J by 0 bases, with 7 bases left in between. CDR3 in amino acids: CSVAVVSYEQYF. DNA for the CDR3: TGCAGCGTTGCTGTGGTCTCCTACGAGCAGTACTTC.

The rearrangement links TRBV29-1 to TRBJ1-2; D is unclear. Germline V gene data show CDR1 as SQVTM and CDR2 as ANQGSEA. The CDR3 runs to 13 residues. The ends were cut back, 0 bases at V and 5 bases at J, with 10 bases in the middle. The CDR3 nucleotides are TGCAGCGTTGAAGACAGTGAGATTTATGGCTACACCTTC. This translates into CSVEDSEIYGYTF.

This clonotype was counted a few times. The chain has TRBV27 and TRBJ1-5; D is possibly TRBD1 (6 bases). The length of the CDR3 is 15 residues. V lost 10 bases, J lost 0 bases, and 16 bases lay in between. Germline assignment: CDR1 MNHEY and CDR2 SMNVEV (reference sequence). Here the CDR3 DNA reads TGTGCCACTCGGGACATCTCTTATAGCAATCAGCCCCAGCATTTT. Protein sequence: CATRDISYSNQPQHF.